Following are 9 T cell receptor beta chains from one sample sequenced in a study of cytomegalovirus exposure and HLA in healthy donors. PCR was performed using 60 Vbeta and 13 Jbeta primers. Method: immunoSEQ multiplex PCR; TCRdb's copy keeps in-frame clones and lacks some. The sample contains around 150,000 clones, 80% of which appear only once. Sequenced sample: PBMCs. The receptors stem from a man aged 40-49 years in good health and CMV-seropositive.

This clone was seen a single time. V is TRBV6-1 and J is TRBJ1-1; the D gene is possibly TRBD1 (6 bases). The germline gives CDR1 MNHNS, CDR2 SASEGT. Deletions cut 6 bases from V and 1 base from J, with 15 bases between. There are 15 residues in the CDR3. The CDR3 sequence is CASSPDRTQNTEAFF. DNA for the CDR3: TGTGCCAGCAGCCCCGACAGGACACAGAACACTGAAGCTTTCTTT.

This rearrangement joins TRBV9 to TRBJ2-5, with a possible D match to TRBD1 (6 bases). V lost 1 base, J lost 5 bases, and 15 bases lay in between. Germline V gives CDR1 SGDLS, CDR2 YYNGEE. This CDR3 region has 15 residues. CDR3 sequence (DNA): TGTGCCAGCAGCGTATCGGCAGGGGCCAGCGAGACCCAGTACTTC. It codes for CASSVSAGASETQYF.

This chain links TRBV30 with TRBJ2-2; D is possibly TRBD1 (5 bases). From germline, CDR1 is GTSNPN and CDR2 SVGIG (reference sequence). V gave up 0 bases and J gave up 5 bases, with 16 bases separating them. The CDR3 contains 16 residues. The CDR3 sequence: CAWSVLQQDETGELFF. The CDR3 bases are TGTGCCTGGAGTGTTTTGCAACAGGATGAGACCGGGGAGCTGTTTTTT.

The chain carries TRBV18 and TRBJ1-4; TRBD1 agrees at 8 bases. V dropped 3 bases and J dropped 2; count of bases not matched to a gene: 2. Germline CDR1 is KGHSH and CDR2 is LQKENI. The CDR3 runs to 15 residues. This CDR3 reads CASSPRQGTNEKLFF. CDR3 nucleotides: TGTGCCAGCTCACCGAGACAGGGGACTAATGAAAAACTGTTTTTT.

The chain combines TRBV6-5 with TRBJ1-2, with 7 positions matching TRBD1. Per the germline V gene, CDR1 is MNHEY and CDR2 is SVGAGI. This CDR3 has 15 amino acids. With V trimmed by 6 bases and J by 2 bases, 9 bases remained unmatched. This CDR3 is CASSRDRGINYGYTF. For the CDR3, the DNA is TGTGCCAGCAGCCGGGACAGAGGGATCAACTATGGCTACACCTTC.

The table lists this clone with many counts. V is TRBV18 and J is TRBJ1-1; D ambiguous. Between the trimmed V and J ends, which lost 2 bases and 0 bases, there was a span of 10 bases. This CDR3 has 15 residues. The germline CDR1 and CDR2 sequences are KGHSH and LQKENI. The CDR3 nucleotides are TGTGCCAGCTCACCAGGACGGGGAATGAACACTGAAGCTTTCTTT. Translated, it gives CASSPGRGMNTEAFF.

The chain has TRBV6-5 and TRBJ1-6; 8 positions agree with TRBD1. Per the germline V gene, CDR1 is MNHEY and CDR2 is SVGAGI. After removal of 2 bases from V and 7 bases from J, the junction contained 1 base not matched to a gene. The CDR3 spans 14 residues. The CDR3 nucleotides read TGTGCCAGCAGTTACGCAGGGGGCAATTCACCCCTCCACTTT. Residues: CASSYAGGNSPLHF.

CDR3 DNA: TGTGCCAGTAGTACGACAGGGAGCTCCTATAATTCACCCCTCCACTTT. This translates into CASSTTGSSYNSPLHF. This chain links TRBV19 with TRBJ1-6, with 7 bases identical to TRBD1. The CDR3 totals 16 residues. The ends lost 4 bases at V and 0 bases at J; junction bases unmatched: 3. The germline V gene encodes CDR1 LNHDA and CDR2 SQIVND (reference sequence).

The genes are TRBV5-1 and TRBJ2-3; 15 bases match TRBD2. After removal of 2 bases from V and 2 bases from J, the junction contained 6 bases not matched to a gene. The CDR3 is 18 residues long. Germline lookup yields CDR1 SGHRS and CDR2 YFSETQ. CDR3 nucleotide sequence: TGCGCCAGCAGCTTCGGACTAGCGGGGGGGACCGTCACAGATACGCAGTATTTT. This translates into CASSFGLAGGTVTDTQYF.